Listed below are T cell receptor beta chains from one sample, sequenced in a study of blood T cell repertoires in COVID-19. The assay was immunoSEQ multiplex PCR, and TCRdb's table has in-frame clones only and misses some. The sample consists of around 190,000 clones, roughly 88% of them appearing once. The specimen sequenced was peripheral blood. These receptors all come from a man aged 45-65 years with COVID-19, enrolled during active disease. Both conserved end residues are part of each CDR3. A D gene is named only where the DNA matches it firmly. Rows give clone size only sometimes, using once, few, many, or a class for an expanded clone.

D gene: NA
V gene: TRBV4-1
clone size: NA
J gene: TRBJ1-1
CDR3 length: 15
CDR3 protein: CASSQEPTGGIEAFF
CDR3 DNA: TGCGCCAGCAGCCAAGAGCCCACAGGAGGGATTGAAGCTTTCTTT

D gene: NA
V gene: TRBV7-6
clone size: NA
J gene: TRBJ2-7
CDR3 length: 15
CDR3 protein: CASSLYRDSLYEQYF
CDR3 DNA: TGTGCCAGCAGCTTATATCGGGACTCCTTGTACGAGCAGTACTTC

D gene: TRBD2
V gene: TRBV11-1
clone size: NA
J gene: TRBJ2-7
CDR3 length: 16
CDR3 protein: CASSLLAGGGRYEQYF
CDR3 DNA: TGTGCCAGCAGCTTACTAGCGGGGGGTGGACGGTACGAGCAGTACTTC

D gene: TRBD2
V gene: TRBV19
clone size: NA
J gene: TRBJ2-2
CDR3 length: 18
CDR3 protein: CASSIGIGAGGFPGELFF
CDR3 DNA: TGTGCCAGTAGTATTGGGATTGGAGCGGGAGGTTTTCCCGGGGAGCTGTTTTTT

D gene: NA
V gene: TRBV19
clone size: NA
J gene: TRBJ1-1
CDR3 length: 15
CDR3 protein: CASTLRPGGGTEAFF
CDR3 DNA: TGTGCCAGTACCCTAAGGCCCGGGGGGGGCACTGAAGCTTTCTTT

D gene: TRBD2
V gene: TRBV4-2
clone size: NA
J gene: TRBJ2-7
CDR3 length: 18
CDR3 protein: CASSQGVGLAGPQYEQYF
CDR3 DNA: TGTGCCAGCAGCCAAGGGGTGGGACTAGCGGGTCCTCAATACGAGCAGTACTTC

D gene: TRBD1
V gene: TRBV4-3
clone size: NA
J gene: TRBJ2-5
CDR3 length: 14
CDR3 protein: CASSQGTGGETQYF
CDR3 DNA: TGCGCCAGCAGCCAAGGGACAGGGGGGGAGACCCAGTACTTC

D gene: TRBD2
V gene: TRBV5-4
clone size: NA
J gene: TRBJ2-2
CDR3 length: 18
CDR3 protein: CASKLLAGGPGLTGELFF
CDR3 DNA: TGTGCCAGCAAACTTCTAGCGGGAGGGCCGGGCCTCACCGGGGAGCTGTTTTTT

D gene: NA
V gene: TRBV15
clone size: NA
J gene: TRBJ2-7
CDR3 length: 14
CDR3 protein: CATSRDTSSYEQYF
CDR3 DNA: TGTGCCACCAGCAGAGATACTAGCAGCTACGAGCAGTACTTC

D gene: TRBD2
V gene: TRBV6-2/TRBV6-3
clone size: NA
J gene: TRBJ2-5
CDR3 length: 16
CDR3 protein: CASSRFGSGGQETQYF
CDR3 DNA: TGTGCCAGCAGCCGATTTGGTAGCGGGGGGCAAGAGACCCAGTACTTC

D gene: TRBD1
V gene: TRBV7-9
clone size: NA
J gene: TRBJ1-2
CDR3 length: 14
CDR3 protein: CASSSLQGSYGYTF
CDR3 DNA: TGTGCCAGCAGCTCCCTACAGGGGTCCTATGGCTACACCTTC

D gene: NA
V gene: TRBV6-5
clone size: NA
J gene: TRBJ2-7
CDR3 length: 14
CDR3 protein: CASRVRGPAYEQYF
CDR3 DNA: TGTGCCAGCAGGGTAAGGGGCCCTGCCTACGAGCAGTACTTC

D gene: TRBD1
V gene: TRBV19
clone size: once
J gene: TRBJ1-2
CDR3 length: 20
CDR3 protein: CASSIDPRPGQGAMTNGYTF
CDR3 DNA: TGTGCCAGTAGTATAGACCCTCGACCGGGACAGGGGGCGATGACGAATGGCTACACCTTC

D gene: TRBD2
V gene: TRBV28
clone size: NA
J gene: TRBJ2-6
CDR3 length: 17
CDR3 protein: CASRSSGGADGANVLTF
CDR3 DNA: TGTGCCAGCAGGAGTAGCGGGGGGGCCGATGGGGCCAACGTCCTGACTTTC

D gene: NA
V gene: TRBV6-5
clone size: NA
J gene: TRBJ2-1
CDR3 length: 14
CDR3 protein: CASSPMVRGDEQFF
CDR3 DNA: TGTGCCAGCAGTCCTATGGTCAGGGGGGATGAGCAGTTCTTC

D gene: TRBD1
V gene: TRBV9
clone size: NA
J gene: TRBJ1-1
CDR3 length: 17
CDR3 protein: CASSISSGGPSETEAFF
CDR3 DNA: TGTGCCAGCAGCATTTCCTCAGGGGGACCATCAGAAACTGAAGCTTTCTTT

D gene: NA
V gene: TRBV7-9
clone size: NA
J gene: TRBJ2-1
CDR3 length: 15
CDR3 protein: CASSPTGLNMGEQFF
CDR3 DNA: TGTGCCAGCAGCCCAACGGGTCTCAATATGGGTGAGCAGTTCTTC

D gene: NA
V gene: TRBV27
clone size: few
J gene: TRBJ2-1
CDR3 length: 14
CDR3 protein: CASSSQGYYNEQFF
CDR3 DNA: TGTGCCAGCAGTTCGCAGGGATACTACAATGAGCAGTTCTTC

D gene: TRBD1
V gene: TRBV19
clone size: NA
J gene: TRBJ1-2
CDR3 length: 15
CDR3 protein: CASRVTGGVDYGYTF
CDR3 DNA: TGTGCCAGTAGAGTCACAGGGGGCGTCGACTATGGCTACACCTTC

D gene: NA
V gene: TRBV19
clone size: NA
J gene: TRBJ2-7
CDR3 length: 13
CDR3 protein: CASSIAPTGEQYF
CDR3 DNA: TGTGCCAGTAGTATCGCCCCGACGGGGGAGCAGTACTTC

D gene: TRBD2
V gene: TRBV7-9
clone size: NA
J gene: TRBJ2-1
CDR3 length: 17
CDR3 protein: CASRGTSGRPTYNEQFF
CDR3 DNA: TGTGCCAGCAGAGGGACTAGCGGGAGACCAACCTACAATGAGCAGTTCTTC

D gene: NA
V gene: TRBV11-2
clone size: NA
J gene: TRBJ1-2
CDR3 length: 12
CDR3 protein: CASSQEGYGYTF
CDR3 DNA: TGTGCCAGCAGCCAGGAGGGTTATGGCTACACCTTC

D gene: NA
V gene: TRBV5-8
clone size: once
J gene: TRBJ1-1
CDR3 length: 16
CDR3 protein: CASSLGQGTWDTEAFF
CDR3 DNA: TGTGCCAGCAGCTTGGGTCAGGGGACCTGGGACACTGAAGCTTTCTTT

D gene: NA
V gene: TRBV10-1
clone size: NA
J gene: TRBJ1-3
CDR3 length: 15
CDR3 protein: CASSDPGISGNTIYF
CDR3 DNA: TGCGCCAGCAGTGACCCCGGGATCTCTGGAAACACCATATATTTT

D gene: NA
V gene: TRBV9
clone size: NA
J gene: TRBJ2-5
CDR3 length: 15
CDR3 protein: CASSVGGLQRGGQYF
CDR3 DNA: TGTGCCAGCAGCGTAGGTGGTCTTCAACGAGGGGGCCAGTACTTC

D gene: NA
V gene: TRBV19
clone size: NA
J gene: TRBJ2-2
CDR3 length: 17
CDR3 protein: CASSEQVPRLRPGELFF
CDR3 DNA: TGTGCCAGTAGTGAACAGGTCCCCCGACTCCGTCCCGGGGAGCTGTTTTTT

D gene: NA
V gene: TRBV2
clone size: NA
J gene: TRBJ1-3
CDR3 length: 14
CDR3 protein: CASGQRFSGNTIYF
CDR3 DNA: TGTGCCAGCGGACAGCGTTTCTCTGGAAACACCATATATTTT

D gene: NA
V gene: TRBV6-2/TRBV6-3
clone size: NA
J gene: TRBJ2-2
CDR3 length: 14
CDR3 protein: CASSYGPHTGELFF
CDR3 DNA: TGTGCCAGCAGTTACGGGCCCCACACCGGGGAGCTGTTTTTT

D gene: NA
V gene: TRBV6-7
clone size: NA
J gene: TRBJ2-1
CDR3 length: 15
CDR3 protein: CASSDDRSAYNEQFF
CDR3 DNA: TGTGCCAGCAGCGATGACAGGTCAGCCTACAATGAGCAGTTCTTC

D gene: TRBD1
V gene: TRBV5-4
clone size: NA
J gene: TRBJ1-2
CDR3 length: 15
CDR3 protein: CASSPSGTGNYGYTF
CDR3 DNA: TGTGCCAGCAGCCCATCAGGGACAGGGAACTATGGCTACACCTTC

D gene: TRBD2
V gene: TRBV27
clone size: once
J gene: TRBJ2-7
CDR3 length: 16
CDR3 protein: CASSLKGVTSRYEQYF
CDR3 DNA: TGTGCCAGCAGCTTGAAAGGGGTGACTAGCAGGTACGAGCAGTACTTC

D gene: NA
V gene: TRBV7-2
clone size: NA
J gene: TRBJ1-5
CDR3 length: 14
CDR3 protein: CASSYRVGNQPQHF
CDR3 DNA: TGTGCCAGCAGTTACAGGGTCGGCAATCAGCCCCAGCATTTT

D gene: TRBD1
V gene: TRBV19
clone size: NA
J gene: TRBJ2-7
CDR3 length: 14
CDR3 protein: CATRGGQGVYEQYF
CDR3 DNA: TGTGCCACCCGAGGGGGACAGGGGGTGTACGAGCAGTACTTC